This T cell receptor beta chain comes out of a study of blood T cell repertoires in COVID-19. Produced via immunoSEQ multiplex PCR; TCRdb's table is partial and in-frame only. The sample has around 150,000 clones; more than 65% are singletons. V lost 3 bases to trimming and J lost 5 bases, with 18 bases between them. The CDR3 loop spans 16 amino acids. Germline lookup yields CDR1 MDHEN and CDR2 SYDVKM. The sequence was collected from a woman older than 75 with acute or convalescent COVID-19. The chain combines TRBV28 with TRBJ2-3, with D possibly TRBD2 on 6 matching bases. The sample was peripheral blood. The CDR3 DNA sequence: TGTGCCAGCAGTTTTTGGGGCGGGACTGGGATAGATACGCAGTATTTT. It translates to CASSFWGGTGIDTQYF.